The 13 T cell receptor beta chains below were found in one sample sequenced in a study of OX40 agonist ivuxolimab in advanced cancers. TCRdb's table, derived via immunoSEQ multiplex PCR, lists solely in-frame clones and lacks some. The sample gives roughly 50,000 clones, approximately 88% of which show up once; about 12% is in the top ten. Sequencing was performed on CD4+ or CD8+ T cells sorted from blood, taken in a trial of the OX40 agonist ivuxolimab. These receptors were obtained from an adult with an advanced solid tumor such as melanoma, head and neck, liver or kidney cancer.

This clone was counted only a few times. J is TRBJ1-1 and V is TRBV7-7; D is perhaps TRBD1 (5 bases). Deletions cut 7 bases from V and 5 bases from J, with 23 bases between. The CDR3 totals 16 residues. Germline V gene sequence: CDR1 SSHAT, CDR2 FNYEAQ (reference sequence). CDR3: CASTPYPGGWETEAFF. The CDR3 coding sequence is TGTGCCAGCACCCCATATCCTGGGGGGTGGGAAACTGAAGCTTTCTTT.

The V gene is TRBV27, the J gene TRBJ2-7, with D tentatively TRBD1 (6 bases). V dropped 8 bases and J dropped 0 bases, with 8 bases sitting between them. This CDR3 contains 12 residues. CDR1 MNHEY and CDR2 SMNVEV come from the germline V gene (reference sequence). In DNA, the CDR3 is TGTGCCAGCTGGACAGACTCCTACGAGCAGTACTTC. It yields the protein CASWTDSYEQYF.

V and J are TRBV9 and TRBJ2-7, with D possibly being TRBD1 or TRBD2 (5 bases each). V was shortened by 4 bases and J by 4 bases, with 18 bases between the two germline ends. In germline, CDR1 is SGDLS, CDR2 YYNGEE. The CDR3 consists of 15 residues. CDR3 in amino acids: CASSTRDGQVYEQYF. The CDR3, as DNA: TGTGCCAGCAGCACCCGGGACGGCCAAGTGTACGAGCAGTACTTC.

This clone has more than one count but fewer than ten. The J gene is TRBJ2-1, the V gene TRBV25-1; weak D call: TRBD2 (5 bases). Trimming left V 7 bases short and J 3 bases short, with 22 bases between. The CDR3 is made up of 17 amino acids. Germline lookup yields CDR1 MGHDK and CDR2 SYGVNS. DNA for the CDR3: TGTGCCAGCAAACGGGGTTCCGCAACCCTCCTCTACAATGAGCAGTTCTTC. Its protein product is CASKRGSATLLYNEQFF.

This clone has more than one count but fewer than ten. The chain joins TRBV7-6 to TRBJ2-2; D not certain. This CDR3 spans 13 amino acids. Germline V gene sequence: CDR1 SGHVS, CDR2 FNYEAQ. Deletions cut 0 bases from V and 6 bases from J, with 5 bases between. The CDR3 spells CASSLAGPGELFF. The CDR3 DNA reads as TGTGCCAGCAGCTTAGCCGGTCCCGGGGAGCTGTTTTTT.

This clone was counted between two and nine times. V and J are TRBV19 and TRBJ2-3; D is unclear. Trimming removed 10 bases at V and 4 bases at J, with 9 bases between. This CDR3 has 11 residues. Germline CDR1 is LNHDA and CDR2 is SQIVND (reference sequence). CDR3 DNA: TGTGCCACCCGAAGCTCAGATACGCAGTATTTT. Its protein product is CATRSSDTQYF.

The chain has TRBV7-9 and TRBJ2-1; 7 positions match TRBD2. CDR3 size: 17 residues. Germline-derived CDR1 and CDR2 are SEHNR and FQNEAQ (reference sequence). The V gene end was trimmed by 5 bases and the J gene end by 4 bases; junction bases not matched to a gene: 14. CDR3 loop: CASSPPPRLADYNEQFF. The CDR3 DNA sequence: TGTGCCAGCAGCCCTCCACCGCGGCTAGCGGATTACAATGAGCAGTTCTTC.

This clone was counted between two and nine times. The chain recombines TRBV7-9 with TRBJ2-5, with 13 bases identical to TRBD2. This CDR3 spans 18 amino acids. The ends lost 5 bases at V and 0 bases at J; junction bases unmatched: 9. From germline, CDR1 is SEHNR and CDR2 FQNEAQ (reference sequence). The CDR3 DNA follows: TGTGCCAGCAGCACCCGACTAGCGGGGGGCCGGTACCAAGAGACCCAGTACTTC. Amino acid sequence: CASSTRLAGGRYQETQYF.

The genes are TRBV29-1 and TRBJ1-1; D is ambiguous. The germline V gene encodes CDR1 SQVTM and CDR2 ANQGSEA. Trimming took off 7 bases at V and 11 bases at J, with 14 bases between the two ends. CDR3 length: 10 residues. The CDR3 sequence: CSARSTEAFF. CDR3 coding DNA: TGCAGCGCCCGGTCGACCGAGGCTTTCTTT.

Only a few counts were recorded for this clone. J is TRBJ2-7 and V is TRBV9, with TRBD2 identical over 11 bases. This CDR3 has 16 residues. V dropped 3 bases and J dropped 0; count of bases not matched to a gene: 5. Germline CDR1 is SGDLS and CDR2 is YYNGEE. The chain's CDR3 is CASSALAGGLSYEQYF. In DNA form, the CDR3 reads TGTGCCAGCAGCGCCCTAGCGGGGGGCCTCTCCTACGAGCAGTACTTC.

There are a few counts of this clone. The rearrangement uses TRBV28 and TRBJ1-1, with D maybe TRBD1 (5 bases). Germline CDR1 is MDHEN and CDR2 is SYDVKM. Trimming stripped 6 bases from V and 4 bases from J, with 12 bases between. This CDR3 comprises 13 residues. This CDR3 reads CASSPSGPTEAFF. CDR3 coding DNA: TGTGCCAGCAGCCCTTCGGGGCCCACTGAAGCTTTCTTT.

This rearrangement joins TRBV15 to TRBJ1-5; D may be TRBD1 (5 bases). This CDR3 spans 15 amino acids. Germline values: CDR1 LNHNV, CDR2 YYDKDF (reference sequence). V was pared by 0 bases and J by 4 bases, with 10 bases between. The DNA for the CDR3 is TGTGCCACCAGCAGAGATTTGGGGCGAAATCAGCCCCAGCATTTT. It encodes CATSRDLGRNQPQHF.

This clone is labeled medium-sized. This sequence joins TRBV4-3 and TRBJ2-7; either TRBD1 or TRBD2 may fit D (5 bases each). CDR3 length equals 15 residues. V was shortened by 0 bases and J by 7 bases, with 16 bases between the two germline ends. Germline CDR1 and CDR2: LGHNA and YSLEER. The CDR3 reads CASSQDRGAAREQYF. DNA for the CDR3: TGCGCCAGCAGCCAAGATAGAGGGGCGGCGCGGGAGCAGTACTTC.